What follows are 21 T cell receptor beta chains derived from one specimen sequenced in a study of vaccination effects on CD4 cells after COVID-19. Sequencing used immunoSEQ multiplex PCR; TCRdb keeps in-frame clones, though not all of them. In the table there are over 20,000 clones, less than 85% of which are singletons. Their antigen targets remain unknown. Before sequencing, viral peptide pools were used by the ViraFEST assay to expand antigen-specific CD4+ T cells. Scientists isolated CD4+ T cells after an approximately 10-day culture period ended. According to PCR results, the person was infected with SARS-CoV-2 between March and December 2020. The starting material was CD4+ T cells from PBMCs cultured with a peptide pool, obtained before COVID-19 vaccination. All receptors come from a human donor who had a prior SARS-CoV-2 infection.

The chain recombines TRBV28 with TRBJ1-2; tentative D call: TRBD1 (6 bases). V lost 3 bases to trimming and J lost 5 bases, with 25 bases between them. Germline CDR1 reads MDHEN; CDR2 reads SYDVKM. CDR3 length: 18 amino acids. CDR3 region: CASSLIGLEGGRRYGYTF. In nucleotides, the CDR3 is TGTGCCAGCAGTTTGATAGGGTTGGAAGGGGGAAGGAGGTATGGCTACACCTTC.

This sequence joins TRBV7-2 and TRBJ2-7; D is perhaps TRBD2 (5 bases). The CDR3 is 14 amino acids. Germline CDR1 SGHTA, CDR2 FQGNSA. V lost 7 bases to trimming and J lost 3 bases, with 16 bases between them. CDR3: CASTQRGRIYEQYF. CDR3 in DNA: TGTGCCAGCACCCAACGAGGGCGAATCTACGAGCAGTACTTC.

This chain joins TRBV6-5 and TRBJ2-7; D may be TRBD2 (5 bases). V was trimmed by 6 bases and J by 1 base, leaving 13 bases between them. This CDR3 contains 14 residues. The germline gives CDR1 MNHEY, CDR2 SVGAGI. DNA for the CDR3: TGTGCCAGCAGCCCAATTAGGGAGTCCTACGAGCAGTACTTC. It encodes CASSPIRESYEQYF.

The rearrangement joins TRBV6-5 to TRBJ1-6; a possible D gene is TRBD1 (6 bases). The germline V gene has CDR1 MNHEY and CDR2 SVGAGI. The CDR3 covers 14 residues. V shed 5 bases and J shed 8 bases, with 13 bases lying between them. The CDR3 region is CASSPRDTDSPLHF. CDR3 sequence (DNA): TGTGCCAGCAGTCCCCGGGACACAGATTCACCCCTCCACTTT.

V gene TRBV23-1 combines with J gene TRBJ1-1; no clear D. TRBV23-1 is known as an ORF, though its function is uncertain. V was shortened by 8 bases and J by 4 bases, with 17 bases between the two germline ends. The CDR3 length is 14 residues. For the CDR3, the DNA is TGCGCCAGCGTCCTCCAGGCCGGCGGCACTGAAGCTTTCTTT. It specifies CASVLQAGGTEAFF.

The chain is built from TRBV5-1 and TRBJ2-6; D unresolved. The germline gives CDR1 SGHRS, CDR2 YFSETQ. This CDR3 contains 18 residues. Trimming removed 3 bases from V and 0 bases from J, with 16 bases in between. CDR3 residues: CASSYSGDFSSGANVLTF. Written as DNA, the CDR3 is TGCGCCAGCAGCTACTCAGGTGACTTTAGCTCTGGGGCCAACGTCCTGACTTTC.

This clone was seen only a few times. The J gene is TRBJ2-7, the V gene TRBV3-1 (or the pseudogene TRBV3-2), with 10 positions matching TRBD1. This CDR3 is 14 amino acids long. Trimming at V came to 1 base and at J to 4 bases, leaving 1 base not matched to a gene. CDR1 LGHDT and CDR2 YNNKEL come from the germline V gene (reference sequence). CDR3 sequence (DNA): TGTGCCAGCAGCCAAGGGACAGGGGGGTACGAGCAGTACTTC. This codes for CASSQGTGGYEQYF.

V and J are TRBV24-1 and TRBJ1-2; D might be TRBD1 (5 bases). From germline, CDR1 is KGHDR and CDR2 SFDVKD. This CDR3 contains 16 residues. V lost 3 bases and J lost 4, with 17 bases in between. In DNA form, the CDR3 reads TGTGCCACCAGTGATGCGACAGCCAAATCTTTCTATGGCTACACCTTC. This translates into CATSDATAKSFYGYTF.

The chain joins TRBV28 to TRBJ2-7; 9 bases fit TRBD2. CDR1 and CDR2 (germline): MDHEN, SYDVKM. With 2 bases clipped from V and 2 bases from J, the junction kept 4 bases outside the gene matches. This CDR3 contains 15 residues. CDR3 sequence: CASSLGGGAAYEQYF. The CDR3, as DNA: TGTGCCAGCAGTTTAGGCGGGGGGGCCGCCTACGAGCAGTACTTC.

This chain connects TRBV12-3 or TRBV12-4 to TRBJ2-1; TRBD2 matches 9 bases. With V trimmed by 7 bases and J by 9 bases, 7 bases remained unmatched. CDR3 length: 13 residues. CDR3 protein: CASKGGRGGEQFF. CDR3 bases: TGTGCCAGCAAGGGCGGGAGGGGCGGTGAGCAGTTCTTC.

Notes on this clone: A junction boundary mismatches the germline segment, possibly from a read error. J is TRBJ2-3 and V is TRBV29-1; D call uncertain. The length of the CDR3 is 11 residues. Germline values: CDR1 SQVTM, CDR2 ANQGSEA. The CDR3 region has the DNA TGCAGCGTTGAAGGAGCGTACCGGGCGGCCTTC. Encoded protein: CSVEGAYRAAF.

The rearrangement links TRBV18 to TRBJ2-5; 9 nucleotides align to TRBD2. Germline V CDR1 and CDR2: KGHSH, LQKENI. CDR3 length: 14 residues. V gave up 3 bases and J gave up 2 bases; unmatched junction bases: 1. The CDR3 loop is CASSPSGGQETQYF. Written as DNA, the CDR3 is TGTGCCAGCTCACCTAGCGGGGGACAAGAGACCCAGTACTTC. Filled out from reference TRBV18 and TRBJ2-5, the complete variable domain reads NAGVMQNPRHLVRRRGQEARLRCSPMKGHSHVYWYRQLPEEGLKFMVYLQKENIIDESGMPKERFSAEFPKEGPSILRIQQVVRGDSAAYFCASSPSGGQETQYFGPGTRLLVL.

V is TRBV7-8 and J is TRBJ2-1, with D perhaps matching TRBD2 (6 bases). V lost 3 bases and J 8 bases, leaving 20 bases between the germline ends. CDR1 is SGHVS and CDR2 is FQNEAQ in the germline V gene. The CDR3 is 16 residues long. This CDR3 reads CASSFIGTATRDEQFF. The CDR3 DNA reads as TGTGCCAGCAGCTTCATCGGGACTGCAACTCGCGATGAGCAGTTCTTC.

The rearrangement joins TRBV28 to TRBJ2-7; D tentatively fits TRBD1 or TRBD2 (5 bases each). Germline-derived CDR1 and CDR2 are MDHEN and SYDVKM. Trimming shortened V by 6 bases and J by 0 bases, and 21 bases separated the two germline ends. The CDR3 extends over 17 amino acids. The CDR3, as DNA: TGTGCCAGCAGGTCTGGGGCGGCACCTCGGGACTCCTACGAGCAGTACTTC. Encoded protein: CASRSGAAPRDSYEQYF.

This chain links TRBV5-1 with TRBJ2-1; D is perhaps TRBD2 (6 bases). This CDR3 spans 13 amino acids. Trimming cost V 10 bases and J 7 bases, with 18 bases left between them. Germline-derived CDR1 and CDR2 are SGHRS and YFSETQ. CDR3 DNA: TGCGCCTGCGGGGCCGACCCAGATAATGAGCAGTTCTTC. As protein: CACGADPDNEQFF.

This clone turned up a few times. The chain couples TRBV2 to TRBJ2-7; no firm D call. This CDR3 is built from 14 residues. The germline CDR1 and CDR2 sequences are SNHLY and FYNNEI. Trimming removed 2 bases at V and 0 bases at J, with 8 bases between. The CDR3 coding sequence is TGTGCCAGCAGTGAACAAGGCAGCTCCTACGAGCAGTACTTC. Residues: CASSEQGSSYEQYF.

The rearrangement uses TRBV6-5 and TRBJ1-1; unclear D gene. Trimming stripped 8 bases from V and 0 bases from J, with 7 bases between. CDR3 length equals 12 residues. Germline lookup yields CDR1 MNHEY and CDR2 SVGAGI. CDR3 coding DNA: TGTGCCAGCGGGGTTATGAACACTGAAGCTTTCTTT. It specifies CASGVMNTEAFF.

This clone was detected only a few times. This sequence joins TRBV6-5 and TRBJ1-2; TRBD1 matches at 7 bases. Germline loops: CDR1 MNHEY, CDR2 SVGAGI. The V and J ends lost 6 bases and 4 bases, in that order; junction bases with no gene match: 5. The CDR3 has 13 amino acids. CDR3 sequence (DNA): TGTGCCAGCAGGGCGACAGGGATCTATGGCTACACCTTC. Protein product: CASRATGIYGYTF.

The chain uses TRBV5-1 and TRBJ2-7; TRBD2 matches at 10 bases. In germline, CDR1 is SGHRS, CDR2 YFSETQ. V lost 0 bases to trimming and J lost 10 bases; unmatched junction nucleotides: 10. The length of the CDR3 is 15 residues. The CDR3 region is CASSLVEVGLASQYF. CDR3 in DNA: TGCGCCAGCAGCTTGGTTGAAGTGGGACTAGCGTCTCAGTACTTC.

V gene TRBV2 combines with J gene TRBJ2-3, with TRBD2 matching over 9 bases. Germline V gene lookup returns CDR1 SNHLY and CDR2 FYNNEI. V was clipped by 3 bases and J by 5 bases; unmatched bases: 6. This CDR3 has 15 residues. CDR3 DNA: TGTGCCAGCAGTGACAAGGGACTAGCAGGAGATACGCAGTATTTT. Translated, it gives CASSDKGLAGDTQYF.

The chain combines TRBV5-1 with TRBJ2-5; TRBD2 agrees at 9 bases. The CDR3 totals 16 residues. The germline V gene encodes CDR1 SGHRS and CDR2 YFSETQ. J was trimmed by 2 bases and V by 0 bases; bases with no gene match: 5. Here the CDR3 reads CASSLDLAGGQETQYF. The CDR3 region has the DNA TGCGCCAGCAGCTTGGATTTGGCGGGAGGGCAAGAGACCCAGTACTTC.